This T cell receptor (beta chain) was sequenced during a study of OX40 agonist ivuxolimab in advanced cancers. At the level of the study: An anti-OX40 (CD134) antibody with agonistic activity, ivuxolimab, was administered to patients. Enrolled patients in dose escalation had cancers that were hepatocellular carcinoma, melanoma, renal cell or head and neck cancer. Of the participants, under 50% had some prior anti-PD-1, anti-PD-L1 or anti-CTLA-4 therapy, which was allowed.

This clone turned up a few times. Its target is not known. This CDR3 is 16 amino acids long. V shed 4 bases and J 3 bases; nucleotides not matched to a gene: 9. CDR1 is SGDLS and CDR2 is YYNGEE in the germline V gene. The repertoire was sequenced with immunoSEQ multiplex PCR; TCRdb's copy has only in-frame clones and lacks some. This sample has tens of thousands of clones; 65% to 85% occur once, and the top ten carry 6.5% to 8%. General study results and limits: CD8+ T cells showed, on average, more clonal expansion than CD4+ cells.

The sample in question was CD4+ or CD8+ T cells sorted from blood, obtained in a trial of the OX40 agonist ivuxolimab. The receptor was derived from an adult with an advanced solid tumor such as melanoma, head and neck, liver or kidney cancer. This rearrangement joins TRBV9 to TRBJ1-4; TRBD1 agrees at 7 bases. The CDR3 region is CASSPSAGQSNEKLFF. As DNA, the CDR3 is TGTGCCAGCAGCCCTAGTGCGGGACAGTCTAATGAAAAACTGTTTTTT.